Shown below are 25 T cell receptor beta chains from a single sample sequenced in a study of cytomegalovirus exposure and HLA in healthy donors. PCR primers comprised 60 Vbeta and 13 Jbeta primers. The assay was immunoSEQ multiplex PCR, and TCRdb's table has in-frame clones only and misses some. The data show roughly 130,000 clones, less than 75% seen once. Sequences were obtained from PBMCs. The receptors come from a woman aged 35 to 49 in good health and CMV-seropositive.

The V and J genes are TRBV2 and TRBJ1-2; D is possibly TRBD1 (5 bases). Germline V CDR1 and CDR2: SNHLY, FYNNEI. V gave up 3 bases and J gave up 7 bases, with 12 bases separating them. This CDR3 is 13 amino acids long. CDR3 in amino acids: CASSERGGSGYTF. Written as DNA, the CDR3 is TGTGCCAGCAGTGAGCGGGGGGGTAGTGGCTACACCTTC.

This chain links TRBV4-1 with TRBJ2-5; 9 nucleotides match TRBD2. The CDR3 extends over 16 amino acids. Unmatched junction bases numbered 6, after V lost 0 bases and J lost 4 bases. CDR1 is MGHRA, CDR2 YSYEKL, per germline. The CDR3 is CASSQDMTSGLETQYF. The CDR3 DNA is TGCGCCAGCAGCCAAGATATGACTAGCGGTTTAGAGACCCAGTACTTC.

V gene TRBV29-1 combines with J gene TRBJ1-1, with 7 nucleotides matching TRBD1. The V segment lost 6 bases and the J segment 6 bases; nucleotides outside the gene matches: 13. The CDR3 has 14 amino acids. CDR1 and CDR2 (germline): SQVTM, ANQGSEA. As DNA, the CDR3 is TGCAGCGTACATGATACAGGGGTTAGGGCTGAAGCTTTCTTT. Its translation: CSVHDTGVRAEAFF.

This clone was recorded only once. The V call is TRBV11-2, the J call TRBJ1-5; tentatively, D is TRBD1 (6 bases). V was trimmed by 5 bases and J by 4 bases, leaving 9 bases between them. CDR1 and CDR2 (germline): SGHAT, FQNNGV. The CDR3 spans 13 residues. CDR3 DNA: TGTGCCAGCAGCAAACAGGGAAATCAGCCCCAGCATTTT. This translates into CASSKQGNQPQHF.

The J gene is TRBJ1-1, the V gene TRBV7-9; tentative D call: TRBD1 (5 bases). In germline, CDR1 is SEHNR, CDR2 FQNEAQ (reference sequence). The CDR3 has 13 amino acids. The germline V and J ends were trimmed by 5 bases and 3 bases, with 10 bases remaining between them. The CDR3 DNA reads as TGTGCCAGCAGCCTCCAAGGGGACACTGAAGCTTTCTTT. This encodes CASSLQGDTEAFF.

The CDR3 reads CASSATGGSANEKLFF. The CDR3 bases are TGTGCCAGCTCAGCAACAGGGGGCTCGGCTAATGAAAAACTGTTTTTT. The chain uses TRBV18 and TRBJ1-4, with 9 bases matching TRBD1. The V gene's germline CDR1 is KGHSH and CDR2 LQKENI. This CDR3 comprises 16 residues. V dropped 5 bases and J dropped 3; count of bases not matched to a gene: 7.

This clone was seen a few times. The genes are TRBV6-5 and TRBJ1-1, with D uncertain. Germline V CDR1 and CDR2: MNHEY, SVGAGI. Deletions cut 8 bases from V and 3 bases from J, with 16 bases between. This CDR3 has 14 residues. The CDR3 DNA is TGTGCCAGCCATGAGGGAGGGCGGCACACTGAAGCTTTCTTT. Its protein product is CASHEGGRHTEAFF.

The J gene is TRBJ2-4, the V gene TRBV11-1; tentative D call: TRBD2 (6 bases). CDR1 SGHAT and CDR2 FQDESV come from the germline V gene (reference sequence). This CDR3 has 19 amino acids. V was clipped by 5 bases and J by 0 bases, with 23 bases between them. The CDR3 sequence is CASSPAGSKAPLAKNIQYF. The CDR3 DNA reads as TGTGCCAGCAGCCCCGCGGGGTCTAAGGCCCCACTAGCCAAAAACATTCAGTACTTC. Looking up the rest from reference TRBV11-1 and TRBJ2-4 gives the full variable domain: EAEVAQSPRYKITEKSQAVAFWCDPISGHATLYWYRQILGQGPELLVQFQDESVVDDSQLPKDRFSAERLKGVDSTLKIQPAELGDSAMYLCASSPAGSKAPLAKNIQYFGAGTRLSVL.

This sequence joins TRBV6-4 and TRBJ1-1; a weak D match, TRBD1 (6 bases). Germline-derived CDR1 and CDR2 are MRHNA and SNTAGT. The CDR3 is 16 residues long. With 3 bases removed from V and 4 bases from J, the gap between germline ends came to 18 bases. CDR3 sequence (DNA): TGTGCCAGCAGTGAATTCGCGCGGGGGCGCGGCACTGAAGCTTTCTTT. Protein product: CASSEFARGRGTEAFF.

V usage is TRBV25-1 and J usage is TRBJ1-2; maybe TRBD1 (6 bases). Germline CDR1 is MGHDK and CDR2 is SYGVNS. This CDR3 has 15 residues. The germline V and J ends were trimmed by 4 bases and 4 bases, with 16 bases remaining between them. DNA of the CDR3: TGTGCCAGCAGTGCCCAGGGGAATGGGGCCTATGGCTACACCTTC. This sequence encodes CASSAQGNGAYGYTF.

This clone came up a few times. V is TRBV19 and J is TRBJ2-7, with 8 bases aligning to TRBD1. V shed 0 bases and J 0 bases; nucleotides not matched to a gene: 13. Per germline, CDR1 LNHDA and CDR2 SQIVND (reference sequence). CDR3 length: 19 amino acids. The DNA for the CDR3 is TGTGCCAGTAGTATAGATCGCCACTCGACAGGGGCGATCTCCTACGAGCAGTACTTC. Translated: CASSIDRHSTGAISYEQYF.

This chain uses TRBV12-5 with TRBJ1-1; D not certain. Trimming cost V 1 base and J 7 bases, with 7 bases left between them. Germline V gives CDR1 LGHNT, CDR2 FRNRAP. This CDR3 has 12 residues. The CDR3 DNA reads TGTGCTAGTGGTTTGGGACTTAATGAAGCTTTCTTT. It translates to CASGLGLNEAFF.

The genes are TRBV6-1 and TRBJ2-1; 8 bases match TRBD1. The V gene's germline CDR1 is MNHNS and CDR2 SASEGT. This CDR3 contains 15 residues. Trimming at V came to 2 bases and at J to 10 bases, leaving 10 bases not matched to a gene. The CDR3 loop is CASSENWQGAREQFF. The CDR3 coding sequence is TGTGCCAGCAGTGAAAATTGGCAGGGGGCACGGGAGCAGTTCTTC.

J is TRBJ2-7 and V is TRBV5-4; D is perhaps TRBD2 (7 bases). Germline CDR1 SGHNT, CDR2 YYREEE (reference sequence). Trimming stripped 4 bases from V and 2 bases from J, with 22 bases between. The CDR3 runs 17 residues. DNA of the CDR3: TGTGCCAGCAGCCGGGGCAGGGGCGGGAGCGCGACCTACGAGCAGTACTTC. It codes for CASSRGRGGSATYEQYF.

CDR3 protein: CASSRDREGIQYF. The CDR3 DNA is TGTGCCAGCAGCCGGGACAGGGAAGGGATTCAGTACTTC. This chain links TRBV7-2 with TRBJ2-4, with 9 bases lining up with TRBD1. Germline V gene lookup returns CDR1 SGHTA and CDR2 FQGNSA. Losses at the gene ends were 5 bases for V and 10 bases for J; bases not matched to a gene: 6. This CDR3 has 13 residues.

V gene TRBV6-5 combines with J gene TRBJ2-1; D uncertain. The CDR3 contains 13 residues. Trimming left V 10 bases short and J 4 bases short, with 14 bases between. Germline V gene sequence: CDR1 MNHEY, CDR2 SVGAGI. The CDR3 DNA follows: TGTGCCACCCGGGTAACCGGGTACAATGAGCAGTTCTTC. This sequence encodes CATRVTGYNEQFF.

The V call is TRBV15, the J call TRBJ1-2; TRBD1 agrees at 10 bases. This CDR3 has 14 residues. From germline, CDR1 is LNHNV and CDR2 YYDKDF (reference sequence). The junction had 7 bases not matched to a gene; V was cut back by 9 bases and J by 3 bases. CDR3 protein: CATNQGQGYYGYTF. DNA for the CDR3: TGTGCCACTAACCAGGGACAGGGGTACTATGGCTACACCTTC.

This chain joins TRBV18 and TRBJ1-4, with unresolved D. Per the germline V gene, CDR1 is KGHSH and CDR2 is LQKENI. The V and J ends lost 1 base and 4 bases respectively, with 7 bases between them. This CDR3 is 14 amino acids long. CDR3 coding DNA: TGTGCCAGCTCACCACGAGATATTAATGAAAAACTGTTTTTT. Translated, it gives CASSPRDINEKLFF.

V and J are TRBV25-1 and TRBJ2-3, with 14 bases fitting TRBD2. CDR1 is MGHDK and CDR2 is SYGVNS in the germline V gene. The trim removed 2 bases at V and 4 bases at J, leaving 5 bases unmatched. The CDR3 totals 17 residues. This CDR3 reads CASSEGRLAGGSDTQYF. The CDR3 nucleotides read TGTGCCAGCAGTGAAGGCCGACTAGCGGGAGGGTCAGATACGCAGTATTTT.

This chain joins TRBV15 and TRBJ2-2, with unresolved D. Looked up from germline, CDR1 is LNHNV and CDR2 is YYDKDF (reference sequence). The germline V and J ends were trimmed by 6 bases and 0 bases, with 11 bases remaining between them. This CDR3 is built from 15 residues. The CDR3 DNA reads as TGTGCCACCAGAGAAAGTCGGTCGAACACCGGGGAGCTGTTTTTT. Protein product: CATRESRSNTGELFF.

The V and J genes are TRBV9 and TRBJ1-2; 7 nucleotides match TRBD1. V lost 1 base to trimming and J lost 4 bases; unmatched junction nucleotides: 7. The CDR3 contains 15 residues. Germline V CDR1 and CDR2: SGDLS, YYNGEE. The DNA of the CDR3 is TGTGCCAGCAGCGTAACAGGGGCCTCAATCTATGGCTACACCTTC. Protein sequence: CASSVTGASIYGYTF.

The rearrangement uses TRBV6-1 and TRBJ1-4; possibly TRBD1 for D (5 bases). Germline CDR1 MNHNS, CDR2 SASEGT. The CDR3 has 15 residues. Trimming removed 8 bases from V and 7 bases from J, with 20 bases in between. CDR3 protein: CASGGEGLPLEKLFF. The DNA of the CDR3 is TGTGCCAGCGGAGGGGAGGGGCTGCCCCTTGAAAAACTGTTTTTT.

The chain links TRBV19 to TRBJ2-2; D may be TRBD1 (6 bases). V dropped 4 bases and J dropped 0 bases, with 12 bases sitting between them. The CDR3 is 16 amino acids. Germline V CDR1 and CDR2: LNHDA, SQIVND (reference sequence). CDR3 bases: TGTGCCAGTAGTACCGGGACACAAACGAACACCGGGGAGCTGTTTTTT. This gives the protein CASSTGTQTNTGELFF.

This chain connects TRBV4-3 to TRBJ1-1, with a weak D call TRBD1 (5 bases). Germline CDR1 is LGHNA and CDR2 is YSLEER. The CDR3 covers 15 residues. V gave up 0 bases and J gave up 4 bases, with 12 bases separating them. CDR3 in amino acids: CASSQDLGTATEAFF. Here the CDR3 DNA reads TGCGCCAGCAGCCAAGATCTAGGGACTGCCACTGAAGCTTTCTTT.

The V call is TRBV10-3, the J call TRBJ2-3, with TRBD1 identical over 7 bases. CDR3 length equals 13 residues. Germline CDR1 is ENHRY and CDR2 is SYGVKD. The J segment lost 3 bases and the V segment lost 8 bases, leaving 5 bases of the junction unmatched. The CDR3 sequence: CAIHPGGTDTQYF. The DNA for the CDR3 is TGTGCCATCCACCCAGGGGGAACAGATACGCAGTATTTT.